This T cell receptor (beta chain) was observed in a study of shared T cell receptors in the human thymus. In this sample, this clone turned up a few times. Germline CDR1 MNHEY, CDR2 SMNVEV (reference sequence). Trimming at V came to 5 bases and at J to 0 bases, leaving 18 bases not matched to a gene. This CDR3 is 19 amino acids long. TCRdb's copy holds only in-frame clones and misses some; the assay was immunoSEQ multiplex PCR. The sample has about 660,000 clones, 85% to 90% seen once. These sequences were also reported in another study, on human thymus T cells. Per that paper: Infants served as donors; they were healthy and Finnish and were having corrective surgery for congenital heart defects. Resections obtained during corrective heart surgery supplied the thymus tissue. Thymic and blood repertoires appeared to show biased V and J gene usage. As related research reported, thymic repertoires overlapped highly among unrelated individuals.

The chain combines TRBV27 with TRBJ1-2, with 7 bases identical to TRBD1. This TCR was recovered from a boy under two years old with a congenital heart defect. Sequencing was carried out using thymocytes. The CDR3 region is CASSPFFWDSHSPNYGYTF. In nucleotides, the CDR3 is TGTGCCAGCAGTCCCTTTTTTTGGGACAGCCATTCCCCTAACTATGGCTACACCTTC.